This TCR beta chain was profiled in a study of OX40 agonist ivuxolimab in advanced cancers. Points from the study as a whole: Among T cells, CD8+ cells averaged more expanded clones than CD4+ cells.

Turning to this clone: What it binds is unknown.

Sequenced by immunoSEQ multiplex PCR; TCRdb stores in-frame clones only, minus some. Here the sample spans more than 15,000 clones, 90% being singletons. This TCR came from an adult with an advanced solid tumor such as melanoma, head and neck, liver or kidney cancer. This material consisted of CD4+ or CD8+ T cells sorted from blood, taken in a trial of the OX40 agonist ivuxolimab.

The CDR3 reads CASSPNTGELFF. Here the CDR3 DNA reads TGTGCCAGCAGCCCGAACACCGGGGAGCTGTTTTTT. This chain connects TRBV9 to TRBJ2-2; no firm D call. This CDR3 contains 12 residues. Trimming shortened V by 4 bases and J by 0 bases, and 1 base separated the two germline ends. CDR1 and CDR2 (germline): SGDLS, YYNGEE. The complete variable domain, with remaining parts taken from reference TRBV9 and TRBJ2-2, reads DSGVTQTPKHLITATGQRVTLRCSPRSGDLSVYWYQQSLDQGLQFLIQYYNGEERAKGNILERFSAQQFPDLHSELNLSSLELGDSALYFCASSPNTGELFFGEGSRLTVL.